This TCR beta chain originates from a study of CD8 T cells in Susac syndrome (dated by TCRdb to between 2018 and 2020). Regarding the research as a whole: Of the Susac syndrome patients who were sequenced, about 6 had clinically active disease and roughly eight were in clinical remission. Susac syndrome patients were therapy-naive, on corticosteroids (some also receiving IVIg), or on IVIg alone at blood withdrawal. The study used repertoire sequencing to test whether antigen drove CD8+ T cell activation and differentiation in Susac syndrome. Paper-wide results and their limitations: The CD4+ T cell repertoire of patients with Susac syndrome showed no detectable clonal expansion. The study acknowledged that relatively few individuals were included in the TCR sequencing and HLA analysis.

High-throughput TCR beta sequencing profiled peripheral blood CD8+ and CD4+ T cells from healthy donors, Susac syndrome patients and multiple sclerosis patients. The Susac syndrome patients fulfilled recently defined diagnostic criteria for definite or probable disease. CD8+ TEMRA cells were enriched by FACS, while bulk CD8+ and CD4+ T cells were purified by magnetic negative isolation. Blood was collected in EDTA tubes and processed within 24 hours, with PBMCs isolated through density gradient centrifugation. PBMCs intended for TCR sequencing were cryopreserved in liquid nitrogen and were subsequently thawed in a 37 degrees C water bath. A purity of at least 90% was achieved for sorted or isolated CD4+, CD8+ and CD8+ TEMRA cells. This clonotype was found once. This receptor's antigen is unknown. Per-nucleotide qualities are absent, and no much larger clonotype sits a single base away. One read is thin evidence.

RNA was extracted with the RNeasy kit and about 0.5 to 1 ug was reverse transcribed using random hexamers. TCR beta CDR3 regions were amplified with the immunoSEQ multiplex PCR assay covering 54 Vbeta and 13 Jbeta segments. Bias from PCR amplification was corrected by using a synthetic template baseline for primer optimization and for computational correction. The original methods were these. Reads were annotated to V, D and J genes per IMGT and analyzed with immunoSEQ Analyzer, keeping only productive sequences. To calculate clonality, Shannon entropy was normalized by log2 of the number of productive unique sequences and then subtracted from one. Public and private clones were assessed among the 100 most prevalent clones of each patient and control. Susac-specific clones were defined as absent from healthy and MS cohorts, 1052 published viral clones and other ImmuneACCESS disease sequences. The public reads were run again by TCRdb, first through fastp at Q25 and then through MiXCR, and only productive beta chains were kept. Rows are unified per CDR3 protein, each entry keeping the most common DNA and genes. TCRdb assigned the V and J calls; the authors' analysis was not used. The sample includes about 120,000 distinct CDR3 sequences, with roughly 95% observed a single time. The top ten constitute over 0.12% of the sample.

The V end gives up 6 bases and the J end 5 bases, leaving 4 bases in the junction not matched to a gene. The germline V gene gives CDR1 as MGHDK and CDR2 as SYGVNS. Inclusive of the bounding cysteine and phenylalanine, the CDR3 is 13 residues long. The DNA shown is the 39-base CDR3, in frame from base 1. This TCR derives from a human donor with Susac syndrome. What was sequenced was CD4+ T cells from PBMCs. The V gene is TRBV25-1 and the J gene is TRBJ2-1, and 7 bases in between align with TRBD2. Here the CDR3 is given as CASRGRENNEQFF. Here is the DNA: TGTGCCAGCAGGGGGAGGGAGAACAATGAGCAGTTCTTC.